What follows are 20 T cell receptor beta chains derived from one specimen sequenced in a study of high-grade serous ovarian cancer treatment subgroups. The protocol was immunoSEQ multiplex PCR, while the TCRdb copy is restricted to in-frame clones and leaves out a portion. The sample includes a few thousand clones, around 79% of them seen just once. Tumor samples were obtained before definitive surgery or chemotherapy. Source material: tumor tissue. These receptors were taken from a human donor with high-grade serous ovarian cancer.

The chain recombines TRBV7-6 with TRBJ2-5; 8 nucleotides agree with TRBD1. Germline assignment: CDR1 SGHVS and CDR2 FNYEAQ. This CDR3 contains 14 residues. J was trimmed by 7 bases and V by 1 base; bases with no gene match: 5. The CDR3 DNA follows: TGTGCCAGCAGCTTAGGGACAGGGATGGTGACCCAGTACTTC. Amino acid sequence: CASSLGTGMVTQYF. Full variable domain (rest looked up from reference TRBV7-6 and TRBJ2-5): GAGVSQSPRYKVTKRGQDVALRCDPISGHVSLYWYRQALGQGPEFLTYFNYEAQQDKSGLPNDRFSAERPEGSISTLTIQRTEQRDSAMYRCASSLGTGMVTQYFGPGTRLLVL.

CDR3 residues: CASSGTAPTDTQYF. For the CDR3, the DNA is TGTGCCAGCAGCGGGACAGCACCCACAGATACGCAGTATTTT. The chain carries TRBV7-9 and TRBJ2-3, with 7 positions matching TRBD1. V lost 5 bases to trimming and J lost 2 bases; unmatched junction nucleotides: 4. Per germline, CDR1 SEHNR and CDR2 FQNEAQ (reference sequence). The CDR3 consists of 14 residues.

This chain joins TRBV7-6 and TRBJ1-4, with D uncertain. CDR1 is SGHVS, CDR2 FNYEAQ, per germline. The CDR3 loop spans 13 amino acids. With 2 bases removed from V and 8 bases from J, the gap between germline ends came to 9 bases. The CDR3 nucleotides read TGTGCCAGCAGCTTATCCGGCGGAGAAAAACTGTTTTTT. Protein product: CASSLSGGEKLFF.

This chain joins TRBV10-3 and TRBJ1-3, with 7 nucleotides matching TRBD1. The length of the CDR3 is 16 residues. J lost 0 bases, V lost 6 bases, and 8 bases had no gene match. The V gene's germline CDR1 is ENHRY and CDR2 SYGVKD. In nucleotides, the CDR3 is TGTGCCATCAGCCCCGGGACAGCTATCTCTGGAAACACCATATATTTT. This gives the protein CAISPGTAISGNTIYF.

This clone has just a few counts. The chain uses TRBV5-6 and TRBJ1-4, with D possibly being TRBD1 (5 bases). The CDR3 sequence is 11 residues long. The V end was cut by 0 bases, the J end by 12 bases, with 6 bases between. Germline assignment: CDR1 SGHDT and CDR2 YYEEEE. CDR3 in DNA: TGTGCCAGCAGCTTGGCCAGGGAACTGTTTTTT. Translated, it gives CASSLARELFF.

The rearrangement links TRBV2 to TRBJ2-5; 9 bases match TRBD2. CDR3 length equals 17 residues. Germline V lookup: CDR1 SNHLY, CDR2 FYNNEI. V gave up 3 bases and J gave up 1 base; unmatched junction bases: 9. Here the CDR3 reads CASSEGPLRGGQETQYF. CDR3 nucleotide sequence: TGTGCCAGCAGTGAGGGCCCACTGCGGGGGGGCCAAGAGACCCAGTACTTC.

This chain joins TRBV28 and TRBJ1-1; D is undetermined. Looked up from germline, CDR1 is MDHEN and CDR2 is SYDVKM. The CDR3 covers 13 residues. Deletions cut 0 bases from V and 1 base from J, with 3 bases between. CDR3: CASSLWGNTEAFF. The CDR3 coding sequence is TGTGCCAGCAGTTTATGGGGGAACACTGAAGCTTTCTTT.

The DNA for the CDR3 is TGCAGCGGATCACGCGGTACGCAGTATTTT. This codes for CSGSRGTQYF. V is TRBV29-1 and J is TRBJ2-3; D is undetermined. The V end was cut by 7 bases, the J end by 8 bases, with 10 bases between. The CDR3 consists of 10 residues. CDR1 SQVTM and CDR2 ANQGSEA come from the germline V gene.

The CDR3 region is CASSHTSLTDTQYF. The CDR3 DNA follows: TGTGCCAGCAGTCACACATCCTTGACAGATACGCAGTATTTT. The V gene is TRBV28, the J gene TRBJ2-3; D not certain. V was clipped by 5 bases and J by 3 bases, with 12 bases between them. Germline-derived CDR1 and CDR2 are MDHEN and SYDVKM. This CDR3 is built from 14 residues.

The chain is built from TRBV29-1 and TRBJ2-3, with TRBD2 matching 9 bases. The CDR3 runs 16 residues. CDR1 and CDR2 (germline): SQVTM, ANQGSEA. The J segment lost 0 bases and the V segment lost 6 bases, leaving 10 bases of the junction unmatched. CDR3: CSVPGLAGHSTDTQYF. The CDR3 DNA follows: TGCAGCGTCCCGGGACTAGCCGGGCATAGCACAGATACGCAGTATTTT.

The J gene is TRBJ1-6, the V gene TRBV10-3; D uncertain. Trimming pared 2 bases from V and 6 bases from J, leaving 5 bases between. The germline V gene encodes CDR1 ENHRY and CDR2 SYGVKD. The CDR3 has 13 residues. CDR3 sequence (DNA): TGTGCCATCAGTGAGGGGGTTAATTCACCCCTCCACTTT. Translated: CAISEGVNSPLHF.

This clone is classed as medium-sized. V gene TRBV7-6 combines with J gene TRBJ1-3; no clear D gene. The germline V gene has CDR1 SGHVS and CDR2 FNYEAQ. CDR3 size: 15 residues. V lost 1 base and J 1 base, leaving 8 bases between the germline ends. Written as DNA, the CDR3 is TGTGCCAGCAGCTTAGGATTGGGTTCTGGAAACACCATATATTTT. Translating it yields CASSLGLGSGNTIYF.

CDR3 loop: CASSRDGSSYNEQFF. The CDR3 DNA reads as TGTGCCAGCAGCCGGGACGGAAGCTCCTACAATGAGCAGTTCTTC. The gene calls are TRBV5-4 and TRBJ2-1; D tentatively reads TRBD1 or TRBD2 (5 bases each). The CDR3 totals 15 residues. Germline V gene lookup returns CDR1 SGHNT and CDR2 YYREEE (reference sequence). V was pared by 4 bases and J by 0 bases, with 11 bases between.

V usage is TRBV6-1 and J usage is TRBJ2-7, with 10 bases identical to TRBD1. J gave up 0 bases and V 4 bases, and 9 bases lay outside the gene matches. The CDR3 has 17 amino acids. CDR1 is MNHNS and CDR2 is SASEGT in the germline V gene. CDR3 DNA: TGTGCCAGCAGTGCGGGACAGGGGCCGGCTAGCTCCTACGAGCAGTACTTC. This translates into CASSAGQGPASSYEQYF.

This clone was detected only a few times. The chain carries TRBV5-4 and TRBJ1-2; 10 nucleotides match TRBD1. V lost 4 bases, J lost 4 bases, and 7 bases stayed unmatched. CDR1 is SGHNT and CDR2 is YYREEE in the germline V gene (reference sequence). The CDR3 has 15 amino acids. The CDR3 is CASSHDRGRVYGYTF. DNA for the CDR3: TGTGCCAGCAGCCACGACAGGGGGCGCGTCTATGGCTACACCTTC.

The chain links TRBV9 to TRBJ1-2, with 10 positions matching TRBD1. The CDR3 is 15 residues long. CDR1 and CDR2 from the germline V gene are SGDLS and YYNGEE. The V and J ends lost 4 bases and 7 bases, in that order; junction bases with no gene match: 10. As DNA, the CDR3 is TGTGCCAGCAGCCCCGAAGGGACAGGGGATTTTGGCTACACCTTC. This codes for CASSPEGTGDFGYTF.

By proportion, this clone is large. V gene TRBV7-9 combines with J gene TRBJ1-2; tentatively, D is TRBD1 (6 bases). In germline, CDR1 is SEHNR, CDR2 FQNEAQ (reference sequence). The CDR3 loop spans 15 amino acids. The ends were cut back, 3 bases at V and 1 base at J, with 12 bases in the middle. In DNA, the CDR3 is TGTGCCAGCAGCTTTCTAACAGGGAATAACTATGGCTACACCTTC. Translating it yields CASSFLTGNNYGYTF.

V gene TRBV13 combines with J gene TRBJ2-1, with D hard to call. The CDR3 has 13 residues. Trimming cost V 1 base and J 4 bases, with 5 bases left between them. Germline CDR1 is PRHDT and CDR2 is FYEKMQ (reference sequence). The CDR3 nucleotides are TGTGCCAGCAGCTTAGACGGTTACAATGAGCAGTTCTTC. This gives the protein CASSLDGYNEQFF. Full variable domain (missing parts from reference TRBV13 and TRBJ2-1): AAGVIQSPRHLIKEKRETATLKCYPIPRHDTVYWYQQGPGQDPQFLISFYEKMQSDKGSIPDRFSAQQFSDYHSELNMSSLELGDSALYFCASSLDGYNEQFFGPGTRLTVL.

This clone is termed large (0.1 to 1%). The rearrangement links TRBV5-5 to TRBJ2-4, with 10 positions matching TRBD2. The germline V gene has CDR1 SGHKS and CDR2 YYEKEE (reference sequence). J gave up 2 bases and V 5 bases, and 7 bases lay outside the gene matches. CDR3 length: 16 amino acids. The CDR3 nucleotides read TGTGCCAGCAGTCACTGGACTAGCGGCCCCAAAAACATTCAGTACTTC. It codes for CASSHWTSGPKNIQYF.

The V gene is TRBV5-1, the J gene TRBJ2-5, with no clear D. CDR1 is SGHRS, CDR2 YFSETQ, per germline. V was clipped by 4 bases and J by 4 bases, with 17 bases between them. The CDR3 contains 15 residues. CDR3 DNA sequence: TGCGCCAGCAGCCGGTTGGACCAGAGGCGAGAGACCCAGTACTTC. Protein: CASSRLDQRRETQYF.